The clone carrying this T cell receptor beta chain was counted at least ten times. Under the authors' procedure: The assay estimated nucleated cells by amplifying reference gene primers. The protocol was immunoSEQ multiplex PCR, while the TCRdb copy is restricted to in-frame clones and leaves out a portion. V, J and clone size reflect that table, while D and trimming were determined from the DNA. The sample carries fewer than 50,000 clones, about 80% recorded once. The CDR3 totals 17 residues. Per germline, CDR1 LNHDA and CDR2 SQIVND (reference sequence). J was trimmed by 7 bases and V by 7 bases; bases with no gene match: 13. The data originate from a study of blood T cell repertoires in COVID-19. As for the study in general: Samples taken during acute and convalescent COVID-19 were collected in the United States, Italy and Spain. T cells, B-cell-depleted T cells, or PBMCs supplied cDNA or gDNA.

The sequence came from a man between 65 and 85 years old with acute or convalescent COVID-19. The source material was peripheral blood. This sequence joins TRBV19 and TRBJ2-2; 12 bases align to TRBD2. For the CDR3, the DNA is TGTGCCAGTACCCCCCCTAGCGGGAGGGCCGGGTACGGGGAGCTGTTTTTT. Translated, it gives CASTPPSGRAGYGELFF.